This TCR beta chain was recorded in a study of T-cell memory formation after mild COVID-19. Overall study context: Clustering of TCRs was largely donor specific.

TCRdb reprocessed the 5' RACE reads via MiXCR and lists one record per CDR3 protein. The sample consists of 550,000 to 600,000 distinct CDR3 sequences, roughly a sixth of them appearing once. Per the germline V gene, CDR1 is GTSNPN and CDR2 is SVGIG (reference sequence). The CDR3 consists of 11 residues. Trimming shortened V by 0 bases and J by 2 bases, and 1 base separated the two germline ends. Findings and limits, study-wide: Clones shrinking between day 15 and 85 showed a balanced CD4/CD8 split, and those that grew later tilted toward CD4+.

This clonotype occurred a few times. What it recognizes is unknown. Specimen: PBMCs or a T cell subset sorted from them (not recorded which). This sequence was found in an adult woman who had mild COVID-19 (a few samples of this study predate the infection). Cell type and time point are not known. The chain uses TRBV30 and TRBJ1-2; D ambiguous. CDR3 nucleotide sequence: TGTGCCTGGAGTGTGAACTATGGCTACACCTTC. Amino acid sequence: CAWSVNYGYTF.